The next 21 T cell receptor beta chains were all read from a single sample in a study of T-cell reconstitution after alpha-beta-depleted transplantation in children. During its preparation, the TCRbeta library received unique molecular identifiers. TCRdb recomputed calls from the PCR reads with MiXCR, one row per CDR3 protein. The sample holds roughly 300,000 distinct CDR3 sequences; over 8% are singletons and the top ten take about a tenth. The material sequenced was PBMCs from the stem cell graft donor, taken from the stem cell graft. The source of these receptors is a human donor who donated a stem cell graft to a child with SCID.

The genes are TRBV5-1 and TRBJ2-7, with 7 bases aligning to TRBD1. CDR1 and CDR2 (germline): SGHRS, YFSETQ. After removal of 2 bases from V and 5 bases from J, the junction contained 13 bases not matched to a gene. This CDR3 region has 16 residues. CDR3 amino acids: CASSLSTGRIIHEQYF. The DNA of the CDR3 is TGCGCCAGCAGCTTATCGACAGGGCGTATTATCCACGAGCAGTACTTC.

A few counts support this clonotype. The CDR3 reads CASSLRYGDSTDTQYF. In nucleotides, the CDR3 is TGCGCCAGCAGCTTGAGGTACGGGGACAGCACAGATACGCAGTATTTT. The genes are TRBV5-1 and TRBJ2-3, with D perhaps matching TRBD1 or TRBD2 (5 bases each). V gave up 1 base and J gave up 0 bases, with 12 bases separating them. From germline, CDR1 is SGHRS and CDR2 YFSETQ. This CDR3 has 16 residues.

V usage is TRBV12-3 or TRBV12-4 and J usage is TRBJ1-1; 8 bases are shared with TRBD1. The trim removed 3 bases at V and 10 bases at J, leaving 4 bases unmatched. The CDR3 length is 12 residues. This CDR3 is CASSFQGAGAFF. The CDR3, as DNA: TGTGCCAGCAGTTTTCAGGGGGCAGGAGCTTTCTTT.

This chain links TRBV5-4 with TRBJ2-7, with 10 bases that match TRBD2. The CDR3 runs 15 residues. Germline CDR1 is SGHNT and CDR2 is YYREEE (reference sequence). V lost 4 bases to trimming and J lost 2 bases; unmatched junction nucleotides: 6. The CDR3 spells CASSQAGGPTYEQYF. The DNA of the CDR3 is TGTGCCAGCAGCCAAGCGGGGGGGCCTACCTACGAGCAGTACTTC.

In its sample, this clonotype was seen many times. The DNA for the CDR3 is TGTGCCAGCAGCTTCGGCCCACAAGAGACCCAGTACTTC. Translated: CASSFGPQETQYF. This chain connects TRBV5-6 to TRBJ2-5; D is undetermined. Germline V gene lookup returns CDR1 SGHDT and CDR2 YYEEEE. V was pared by 2 bases and J by 2 bases, with 7 bases between. The CDR3 has 13 amino acids.

This clonotype showed up many times. The chain employs TRBV27 and TRBJ2-7, with 7 bases lining up with TRBD2. The V gene's germline CDR1 is MNHEY and CDR2 SMNVEV (reference sequence). The CDR3 sequence is 14 residues long. V shed 8 bases, J shed 6 bases, and the junction held 13 bases outside the gene matches. CDR3 in amino acids: CASVKHGTTGEQYF. As DNA, the CDR3 is TGTGCCAGCGTCAAACACGGGACTACGGGCGAGCAGTACTTC.

The chain has TRBV7-2 and TRBJ1-1; the D is unclear. The CDR3 is 15 amino acids. CDR1 is SGHTA, CDR2 FQGNSA, per germline. V was cut by 6 bases and J by 0 bases, with 14 bases left in between. The CDR3 sequence is CASSPLFSVNTEAFF. In DNA form, the CDR3 reads TGTGCCAGCAGTCCACTCTTTTCGGTGAACACTGAAGCTTTCTTT.

This clonotype was recorded a few times. V and J are TRBV5-1 and TRBJ2-7; TRBD1 matches at 7 bases. This CDR3 is 16 amino acids long. Germline lookup yields CDR1 SGHRS and CDR2 YFSETQ. V gave up 4 bases and J gave up 0 bases; unmatched junction bases: 10. The CDR3 coding sequence is TGCGCCAGCAGCAGCAAAGGGGGCTCGAGCTCCTACGAGCAGTACTTC. It yields the protein CASSSKGGSSSYEQYF. The full variable domain, rest sourced from reference TRBV5-1 and TRBJ2-7, is KAGVTQTPRYLIKTRGQQVTLSCSPISGHRSVSWYQQTPGQGLQFLFEYFSETQRNKGNFPGRFSGRQFSNSRSEMNVSTLELGDSALYLCASSSKGGSSSYEQYFGPGTRLTVT.

This clonotype was found a few times. The chain couples TRBV7-9 to TRBJ1-3, with D unclear. This CDR3 has 16 residues. Germline-derived CDR1 and CDR2 are SEHNR and FQNEAQ (reference sequence). V dropped 3 bases and J dropped 1 base, with 13 bases sitting between them. DNA of the CDR3: TGTGCCAGCAGCTTGGACCGTTTAACTTCTGGAAACACCATATATTTT. Translated: CASSLDRLTSGNTIYF.

V gene TRBV5-1 combines with J gene TRBJ1-3, with D unclear. V was pared by 2 bases and J by 1 base, with 4 bases between. Germline CDR1 and CDR2: SGHRS and YFSETQ. The CDR3 loop spans 13 amino acids. The CDR3 DNA is TGCGCCAGCAGCTTAGAGTCTGGAAACACCATATATTTT. It yields the protein CASSLESGNTIYF.

This chain uses TRBV12-5 with TRBJ1-3; D gene uncertain. The CDR3 runs 16 residues. Germline loops: CDR1 LGHNT, CDR2 FRNRAP. The V and J ends lost 1 base and 2 bases respectively, with 12 bases between them. The CDR3 nucleotides are TGTGCTAGTGGTTTGGCCCCCGCGGGGACTGGAAACACCATATATTTT. Its protein is CASGLAPAGTGNTIYF.

V gene TRBV20-1 combines with J gene TRBJ2-2; D is possibly TRBD1 (5 bases). The V end lost 3 bases, the J end lost 0 bases, and 11 bases lay between the germline ends. This CDR3 is 15 amino acids long. The germline V gene encodes CDR1 DFQATT and CDR2 SNEGSKA (reference sequence). DNA for the CDR3: TGCAGTGCTAGTTTCGGACATGCGAACACCGGGGAGCTGTTTTTT. It yields the protein CSASFGHANTGELFF.

The sample holds many counts of this clonotype. The CDR3 sequence: CASSEEGRANYGYTF. The CDR3, as DNA: TGTGCCAGCAGTGAAGAGGGCAGGGCGAACTATGGCTACACCTTC. The chain uses TRBV6-1 and TRBJ1-2, with D possibly being TRBD1 (5 bases). Trimming pared 1 base from V and 2 bases from J, leaving 11 bases between. CDR1 and CDR2 from the germline V gene are MNHNS and SASEGT. This CDR3 contains 15 residues.

This clonotype was counted a few times. V gene TRBV4-1 combines with J gene TRBJ1-1; maybe TRBD1 (5 bases). CDR1 is MGHRA and CDR2 is YSYEKL in the germline V gene. V lost 3 bases to trimming and J lost 0 bases, with 11 bases between them. The CDR3 is made up of 15 amino acids. CDR3 in amino acids: CASSHRQTVNTEAFF. CDR3 nucleotides: TGCGCCAGCAGCCACCGTCAGACAGTGAACACTGAAGCTTTCTTT.

The V and J genes are TRBV20-1 and TRBJ1-6; D not certain. This CDR3 spans 16 amino acids. Germline lookup yields CDR1 DFQATT and CDR2 SNEGSKA (reference sequence). V gave up 0 bases and J gave up 6 bases, with 15 bases separating them. The chain's CDR3 is CSARDVGGAINSPLHF. For the CDR3, the DNA is TGCAGTGCTAGAGATGTGGGAGGAGCAATTAATTCACCCCTCCACTTT.

Only a few counts were recorded for this clonotype. V usage is TRBV4-1 and J usage is TRBJ2-5, with D possibly matching TRBD2 (5 bases). V lost 3 bases to trimming and J lost 2 bases, with 13 bases between them. The CDR3 contains 15 residues. Per the germline V gene, CDR1 is MGHRA and CDR2 is YSYEKL. CDR3 amino acids: CASSQEPGWQETQYF. In DNA, the CDR3 is TGCGCCAGCAGCCAGGAGCCGGGGTGGCAAGAGACCCAGTACTTC.

This clonotype was observed a single time. The gene calls are TRBV5-1 and TRBJ1-6; D not certain. Germline V gene data show CDR1 as SGHRS and CDR2 as YFSETQ. Trimming pared 0 bases from V and 10 bases from J, leaving 17 bases between. The CDR3 covers 16 residues. CDR3 bases: TGCGCCAGCAGCTTGGTAGTAGGCAGCAGGTCATCACCCCTCCACTTT. The encoded protein is CASSLVVGSRSSPLHF.

This clonotype occurred a few times. The V gene is TRBV20-1, the J gene TRBJ2-2, with D possibly matching TRBD1 (6 bases). Germline lookup yields CDR1 DFQATT and CDR2 SNEGSKA (reference sequence). This CDR3 region has 14 residues. The germline V and J ends were trimmed by 6 bases and 1 base, with 12 bases remaining between them. The CDR3 bases are TGCAGTGCCCCACAGGGTGGGAACACCGGGGAGCTGTTTTTT. It encodes CSAPQGGNTGELFF.

This clonotype was picked up a small number of times. The chain recombines TRBV6-1 with TRBJ2-2; 7 nucleotides match TRBD1. CDR3 length equals 14 residues. Germline V gene data show CDR1 as MNHNS and CDR2 as SASEGT. V trimming: 8 bases; J trimming: 1 base; junction bases outside the gene matches: 4. The chain's CDR3 is CASEWTGNTGELFF. The CDR3 DNA reads TGTGCCAGCGAATGGACAGGGAACACCGGGGAGCTGTTTTTT.

This clonotype was counted a few times. As DNA, the CDR3 is TGCAGTGCTAGTAGTCTTAGCGGGGGGGCTTTGGACGAGCAGTACTTC. Its protein is CSASSLSGGALDEQYF. This chain joins TRBV20-1 and TRBJ2-7; 11 bases are shared with TRBD2. There are 16 residues in the CDR3. After removal of 3 bases from V and 5 bases from J, the junction contained 12 bases not matched to a gene. Germline CDR1 DFQATT, CDR2 SNEGSKA (reference sequence).

There are a few counts of this clonotype. The J gene is TRBJ2-1, the V gene TRBV9; TRBD1 agrees at 12 bases. Germline CDR1 and CDR2: SGDLS and YYNGEE. Losses at the gene ends were 3 bases for V and 5 bases for J; bases not matched to a gene: 6. This CDR3 is built from 16 residues. The CDR3 coding sequence is TGTGCCAGCAGCGGAACAAGGGACAGGGGGCACAATGAGCAGTTCTTC. Translated: CASSGTRDRGHNEQFF.